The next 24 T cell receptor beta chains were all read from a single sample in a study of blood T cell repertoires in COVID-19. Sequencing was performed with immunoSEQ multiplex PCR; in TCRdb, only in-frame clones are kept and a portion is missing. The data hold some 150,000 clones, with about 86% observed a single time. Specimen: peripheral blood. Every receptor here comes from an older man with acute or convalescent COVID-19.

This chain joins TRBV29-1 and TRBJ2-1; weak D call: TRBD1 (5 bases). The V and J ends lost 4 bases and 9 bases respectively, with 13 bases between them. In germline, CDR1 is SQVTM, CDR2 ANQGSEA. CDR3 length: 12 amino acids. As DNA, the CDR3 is TGCAGCGTTGGACCGAGTAGGGGTGAGCAGTTCTTC. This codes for CSVGPSRGEQFF.

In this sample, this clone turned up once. The CDR3 sequence: CASSERGQAGGAFF. The CDR3, as DNA: TGTGCCAGCAGTGAAAGGGGACAGGCCGGAGGAGCTTTCTTT. This chain uses TRBV6-1 with TRBJ1-1, with 8 bases aligning to TRBD1. This CDR3 region has 14 residues. CDR1 is MNHNS and CDR2 is SASEGT in the germline V gene. With 2 bases clipped from V and 10 bases from J, the junction kept 9 bases outside the gene matches.

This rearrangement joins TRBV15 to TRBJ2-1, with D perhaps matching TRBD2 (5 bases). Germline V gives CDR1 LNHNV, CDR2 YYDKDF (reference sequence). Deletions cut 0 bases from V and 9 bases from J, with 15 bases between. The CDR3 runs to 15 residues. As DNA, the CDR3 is TGTGCCACCAGCAGAGATGGGAAACTAGTCAGTGAGCAGTTCTTC. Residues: CATSRDGKLVSEQFF. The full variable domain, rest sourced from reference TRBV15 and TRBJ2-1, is DAMVIQNPRYQVTQFGKPVTLSCSQTLNHNVMYWYQQKSSQAPKLLFHYYDKDFNNEADTPDNFQSRRPNTSFCFLDIRSPGLGDTAMYLCATSRDGKLVSEQFFGPGTRLTVL.

The CDR3 sequence: CASSQDSPGQGAKAFF. The CDR3 bases are TGCGCCAGCAGCCAAGATTCCCCGGGACAGGGGGCTAAAGCTTTCTTT. The chain joins TRBV4-3 to TRBJ1-1, with 12 positions matching TRBD1. Germline V gene data show CDR1 as LGHNA and CDR2 as YSLEER. This CDR3 is built from 16 residues. Trimming removed 0 bases from V and 9 bases from J; junction bases left unmatched: 8.

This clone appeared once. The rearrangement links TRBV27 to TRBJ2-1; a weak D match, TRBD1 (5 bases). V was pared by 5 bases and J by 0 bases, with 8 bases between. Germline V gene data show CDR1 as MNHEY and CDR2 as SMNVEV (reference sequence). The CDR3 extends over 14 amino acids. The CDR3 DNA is TGTGCCAGCAGTCTGGACAACTCCTACAATGAGCAGTTCTTC. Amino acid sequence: CASSLDNSYNEQFF.

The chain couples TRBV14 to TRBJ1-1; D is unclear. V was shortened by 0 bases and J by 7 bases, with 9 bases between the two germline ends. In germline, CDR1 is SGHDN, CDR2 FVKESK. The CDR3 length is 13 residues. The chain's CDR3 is CASSQDLVSEAFF. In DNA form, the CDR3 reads TGTGCCAGCAGCCAAGATCTTGTCAGTGAAGCTTTCTTT.

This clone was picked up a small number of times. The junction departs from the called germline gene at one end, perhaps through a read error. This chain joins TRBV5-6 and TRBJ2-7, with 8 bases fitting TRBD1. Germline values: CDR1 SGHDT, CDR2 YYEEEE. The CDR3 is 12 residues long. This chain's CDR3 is CASSMEGRGQDF. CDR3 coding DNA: TGTGCCAGCAGCATGGAGGGCAGGGGGCAGGACTTC. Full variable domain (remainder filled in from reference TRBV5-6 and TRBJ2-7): DAGVTQSPTHLIKTRGQQVTLRCSPKSGHDTVSWYQQALGQGPQFIFQYYEEEERQRGNFPDRFSGHQFPNYSSELNVNALLLGDSALYLCASSMEGRGQDFGPGTRLTVT.

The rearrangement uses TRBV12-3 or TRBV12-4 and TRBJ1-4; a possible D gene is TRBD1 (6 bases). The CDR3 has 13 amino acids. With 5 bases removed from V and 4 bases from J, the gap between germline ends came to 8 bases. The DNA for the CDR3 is TGTGCCAGCAGTATACAGGGTAATGAAAAACTGTTTTTT. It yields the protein CASSIQGNEKLFF.

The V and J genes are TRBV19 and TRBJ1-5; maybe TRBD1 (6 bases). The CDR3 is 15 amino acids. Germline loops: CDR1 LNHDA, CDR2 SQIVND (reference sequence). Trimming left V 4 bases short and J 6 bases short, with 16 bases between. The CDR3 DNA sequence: TGTGCCAGTAGTAAGATGGCAGGGGCTGGTCAGCCCCAGCATTTT. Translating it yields CASSKMAGAGQPQHF.

The chain's CDR3 is CSVEEGTGRYEQYF. The CDR3 bases are TGCAGCGTTGAAGAGGGGACAGGGCGCTACGAGCAGTACTTC. The chain couples TRBV29-1 to TRBJ2-7; the match to TRBD1 covers 9 bases. The CDR3 length is 14 residues. Per the germline V gene, CDR1 is SQVTM and CDR2 is ANQGSEA. The V segment lost 0 bases and the J segment 3 bases; nucleotides outside the gene matches: 3.

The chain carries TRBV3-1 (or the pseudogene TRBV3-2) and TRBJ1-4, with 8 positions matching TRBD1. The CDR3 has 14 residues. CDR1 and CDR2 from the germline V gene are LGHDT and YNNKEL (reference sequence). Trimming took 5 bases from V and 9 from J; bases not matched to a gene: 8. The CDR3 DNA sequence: TGTGCCAGCAGCGATACAGGGGGAAGGAAAAAACTGTTTTTT. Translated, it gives CASSDTGGRKKLFF.

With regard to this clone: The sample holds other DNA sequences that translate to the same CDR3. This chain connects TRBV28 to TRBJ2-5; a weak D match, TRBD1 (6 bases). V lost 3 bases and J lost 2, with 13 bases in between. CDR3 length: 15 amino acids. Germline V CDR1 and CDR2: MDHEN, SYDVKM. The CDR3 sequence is CASSFGGGDQETQYF. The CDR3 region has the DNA TGTGCCAGCAGTTTTGGGGGCGGAGATCAAGAGACCCAGTACTTC.

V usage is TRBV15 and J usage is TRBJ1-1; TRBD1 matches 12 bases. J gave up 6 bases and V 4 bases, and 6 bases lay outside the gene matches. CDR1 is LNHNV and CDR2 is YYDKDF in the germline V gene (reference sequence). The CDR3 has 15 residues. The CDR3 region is CATSKGTGGLAEAFF. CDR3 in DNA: TGTGCCACCAGCAAAGGGACAGGGGGCTTAGCTGAAGCTTTCTTT.

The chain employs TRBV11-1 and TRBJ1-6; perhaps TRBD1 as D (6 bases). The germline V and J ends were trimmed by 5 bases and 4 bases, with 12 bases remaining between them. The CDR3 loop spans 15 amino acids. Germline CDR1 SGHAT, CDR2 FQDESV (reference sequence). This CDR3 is CASSAGTLYNSPLHF. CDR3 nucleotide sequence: TGTGCCAGCAGCGCCGGGACACTTTATAATTCACCCCTCCACTTT.

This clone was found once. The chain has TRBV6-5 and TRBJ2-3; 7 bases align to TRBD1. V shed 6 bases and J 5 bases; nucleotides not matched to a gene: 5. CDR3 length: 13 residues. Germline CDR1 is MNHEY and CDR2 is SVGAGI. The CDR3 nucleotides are TGTGCCAGCAGGACTCCAGGGGGAGATACGCAGTATTTT. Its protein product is CASRTPGGDTQYF.

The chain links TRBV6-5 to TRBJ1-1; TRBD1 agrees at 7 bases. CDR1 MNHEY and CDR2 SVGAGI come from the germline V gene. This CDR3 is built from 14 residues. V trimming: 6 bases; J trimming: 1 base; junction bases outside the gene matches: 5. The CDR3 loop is CASRTGTPNTEAFF. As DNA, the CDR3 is TGTGCCAGCAGGACAGGGACACCGAACACTGAAGCTTTCTTT.

The chain's CDR3 is CASSPLPPGEAKNIQYF. The CDR3 DNA follows: TGTGCCAGCAGCCCTCTTCCCCCAGGGGAGGCCAAAAACATTCAGTACTTC. This chain links TRBV9 with TRBJ2-4; D is perhaps TRBD1 (6 bases). Trimming left V 4 bases short and J 1 base short, with 18 bases between. Germline values: CDR1 SGDLS, CDR2 YYNGEE. The CDR3 loop spans 17 amino acids.

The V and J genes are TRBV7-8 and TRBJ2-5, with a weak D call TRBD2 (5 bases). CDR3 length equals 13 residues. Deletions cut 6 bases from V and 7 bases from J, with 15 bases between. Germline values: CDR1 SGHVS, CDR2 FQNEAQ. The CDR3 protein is CASSIEGPRTQYF. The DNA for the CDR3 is TGTGCCAGCAGTATTGAGGGTCCGAGGACCCAGTACTTC.

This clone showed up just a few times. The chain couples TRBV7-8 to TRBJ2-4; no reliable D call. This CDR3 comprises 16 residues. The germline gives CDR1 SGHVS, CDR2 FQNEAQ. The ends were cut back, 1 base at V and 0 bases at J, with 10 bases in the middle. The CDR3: CASSLGSLLAKNIQYF. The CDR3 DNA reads TGTGCCAGCAGCTTAGGGTCTCTACTAGCCAAAAACATTCAGTACTTC.

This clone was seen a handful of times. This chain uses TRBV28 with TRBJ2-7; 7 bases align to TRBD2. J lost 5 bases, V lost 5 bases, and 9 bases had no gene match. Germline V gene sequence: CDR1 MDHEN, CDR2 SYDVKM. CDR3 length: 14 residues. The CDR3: CASSPRSGKDEQYF. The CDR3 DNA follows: TGTGCCAGCAGTCCAAGGAGCGGGAAGGACGAGCAGTACTTC.

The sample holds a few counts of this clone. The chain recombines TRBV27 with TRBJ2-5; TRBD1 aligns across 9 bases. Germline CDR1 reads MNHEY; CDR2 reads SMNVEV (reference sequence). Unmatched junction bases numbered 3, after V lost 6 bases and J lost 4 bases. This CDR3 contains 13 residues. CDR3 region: CASRGTGPETQYF. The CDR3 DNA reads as TGTGCCAGCAGGGGGACAGGGCCAGAGACCCAGTACTTC.

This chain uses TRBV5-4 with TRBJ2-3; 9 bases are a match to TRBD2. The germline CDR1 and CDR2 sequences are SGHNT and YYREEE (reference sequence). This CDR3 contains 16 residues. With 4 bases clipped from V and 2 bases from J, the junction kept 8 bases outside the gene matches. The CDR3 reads CASSMGLAIITDTQYF. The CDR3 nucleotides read TGTGCCAGCAGCATGGGACTAGCTATTATCACAGATACGCAGTATTTT.

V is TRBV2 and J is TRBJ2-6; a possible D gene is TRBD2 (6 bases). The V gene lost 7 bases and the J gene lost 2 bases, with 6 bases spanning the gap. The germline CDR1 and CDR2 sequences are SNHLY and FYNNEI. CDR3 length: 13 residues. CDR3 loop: CASTGAGANVLTF. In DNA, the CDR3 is TGTGCCAGCACGGGGGCTGGGGCCAACGTCCTGACTTTC.

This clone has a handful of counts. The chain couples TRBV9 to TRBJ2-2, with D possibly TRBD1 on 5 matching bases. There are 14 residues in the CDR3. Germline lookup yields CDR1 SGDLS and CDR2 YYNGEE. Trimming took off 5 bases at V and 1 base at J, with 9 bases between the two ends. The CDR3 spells CASSFTGNTGELFF. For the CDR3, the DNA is TGTGCCAGCAGTTTTACAGGGAACACCGGGGAGCTGTTTTTT.